This T cell receptor beta chain was captured by sequencing in a study of cytomegalovirus exposure and HLA in healthy donors. Primers included in the PCR were 60 Vbeta and 13 Jbeta primers. The protocol was immunoSEQ multiplex PCR, while the TCRdb copy is restricted to in-frame clones and leaves out a portion. The table has roughly 120,000 clones, roughly 70% seen once. Germline lookup yields CDR1 SGHVS and CDR2 FQNEAQ. After removal of 4 bases from V and 1 base from J, the junction contained 7 bases not matched to a gene. The CDR3 extends over 17 amino acids. The sequence came from a man aged 35-49 years in good health and CMV-seropositive. The rearrangement links TRBV7-8 to TRBJ2-2; 9 nucleotides line up with TRBD2. Sequencing was carried out using PBMCs. CDR3 amino acids: CASSSTSGRRNTGELFF. CDR3 sequence (DNA): TGTGCCAGCAGCTCGACCAGCGGGAGGCGGAACACCGGGGAGCTGTTTTTT.